This is a list of T cell receptor beta chains from one sample in a study of CD8 T cells in ankylosing spondylitis. TCRdb itself ran the 5' RACE reads through MiXCR, one entry per CDR3 protein. The sample carries some 840,000 distinct CDR3 sequences, roughly 10% recorded once. The sample consisted of blood, either unsorted or a sorted T cell fraction (not recorded which). Every receptor here comes from a male donor with ankylosing spondylitis. Each CDR3 is given with its conserved first and last residue. D genes are given only for firm matches. Size is omitted from some rows. Given values are once, few, many or a class for expanded clones.

CDR3 DNA	CDR3 protein	clone size	V gene	CDR3 length	J gene	D gene
TGCGCCAGCAGCTTGGGCGCAGGGTCGGATGAGCAGTTCTTC	CASSLGAGSDEQFF	few	TRBV5-1	14	TRBJ2-1	-
TGTGCCAGCAGCTTAGACAGTCCGGAACGCTACACCTTC	CASSLDSPERYTF	few	TRBV5-6	13	TRBJ1-2	-
TGCAGTGGAAGACGACAGGGCGGTGAAGCTTTCTTT	CSGRRQGGEAFF	few	TRBV20-1	12	TRBJ1-1	TRBD1
TGTGCCAGCGGGTTTGGCACCTACGAGCAGTACTTC	CASGFGTYEQYF	few	TRBV2	12	TRBJ2-7	-
TGCGCCAGCAGCCAAGATATCGGAGCCTTGGGAGGGCCCCAGCATTTT	CASSQDIGALGGPQHF	few	TRBV4-3	16	TRBJ1-5	-
TGCAGCGCCGGACGGAGGAACACTGAAGCTTTCTTT	CSAGRRNTEAFF	many	TRBV29-1	12	TRBJ1-1	-
TGTGCCAGCAGCTTAATGGCACCCACATCGGGGTCACCCCTCCACTTT	CASSLMAPTSGSPLHF	few	TRBV7-8	16	TRBJ1-6	-
TGTGCCAGCAGTGATTCTAGCGGGGCCATCATCCCGGAGACCCAGTACTTC	CASSDSSGAIIPETQYF	many	TRBV25-1	17	TRBJ2-5	TRBD2
TGTGCCAGCAGCTTTAGGGGCGATGATGTCTACGAGCAGTACTTC	CASSFRGDDVYEQYF	many	TRBV7-2	15	TRBJ2-7	-
TGCGCCAGTGCTAGCAGATCAACCTACGAGCAGTACTTC	CASASRSTYEQYF	many	TRBV5-1	13	TRBJ2-7	-
TGTGCCAGCAGCCTTCTATCTCGCAATGGGTTCTTC	CASSLLSRNGFF	-	TRBV7-9	12	TRBJ2-1	-
TGCAGTGCTAGAGAGGACGGCCGCACAGATACGCAGTATTTT	CSAREDGRTDTQYF	few	TRBV20-1	14	TRBJ2-3	-
TGCAGTGCTGGCGGGGGACAGAGTTACAATGAGCAGTTCTTC	CSAGGGQSYNEQFF	-	TRBV20-1	14	TRBJ2-1	-
TGCGCCAGCGCTTCAGGGGTAGCGGGGAGCACAGATACGCAGTATTTT	CASASGVAGSTDTQYF	few	TRBV5-1	16	TRBJ2-3	TRBD2
TGTGCCATCGGCCGGGACCGCAATGAGCAGTTCTTC	CAIGRDRNEQFF	many	TRBV10-3	12	TRBJ2-1	-
TGCGCCAGCAGCCGAATTCTGACCCAGTACTTC	CASSRILTQYF	-	TRBV5-1	11	TRBJ2-5	-
TGTGCCAGCAGTACTCAGGGGTATGAGCAGTTCTTC	CASSTQGYEQFF	few	TRBV25-1	12	TRBJ2-1	-
TGCGCCAGCAGCCAAGCCCATAGTAGCGGGAGGGAAGAGACCCAGTACTTC	CASSQAHSSGREETQYF	-	TRBV4-3	17	TRBJ2-5	TRBD2
TGCGCCAGCAGCCCAGGACTAGCGGGAGCTATAGATACGCAGTATTTT	CASSPGLAGAIDTQYF	few	TRBV5-1	16	TRBJ2-3	TRBD2
TGCGCCAGCAGCCGTTTCGGGCAAATGCAAGAGACCCAGTACTTC	CASSRFGQMQETQYF	-	TRBV5-1	15	TRBJ2-5	-
TGTGCCAGCAGCCAGGAGACGGGAAAGAACTATGGCTACACCTTC	CASSQETGKNYGYTF	few	TRBV4-2	15	TRBJ1-2	-
TGTGCCAGCAGTCTAGACCTCAGGGTTCTCTACGAGCAGTACTTC	CASSLDLRVLYEQYF	few	TRBV12-3/TRBV12-4	15	TRBJ2-7	-
TGTGCTAGCACCCGAAGGTTGGGGAACACCATATATTTT	CASTRRLGNTIYF	-	TRBV7-2	13	TRBJ1-3	-
TGCGCCAGCAGCTTAGCTAGCGACTCCTACAATGAGCAGTTCTTC	CASSLASDSYNEQFF	many	TRBV5-1	15	TRBJ2-1	-
TGTGCCAGCAGCCCGGTGGAGGCAGGGGTCTATGGCTACACCTTC	CASSPVEAGVYGYTF	many	TRBV7-2	15	TRBJ1-2	-
TGCAGCGTAGAAACCGGGACGGTGAACACTGAAGCTTTCTTT	CSVETGTVNTEAFF	few	TRBV29-1	14	TRBJ1-1	-
TGTGCCAGCGGCAGGACAGGACCCTTCTCCTACAATGAGCAGTTCTTC	CASGRTGPFSYNEQFF	few	TRBV9	16	TRBJ2-1	TRBD1
TGTGCCAGCAGCTTAGATCGGACTAGCTCCTACGAGCAGTACTTC	CASSLDRTSSYEQYF	many	TRBV7-2	15	TRBJ2-7	TRBD2